This paragraph reports one T cell receptor (beta chain). The source of the sample is a study of blood T cell repertoires in COVID-19. The germline gives CDR1 SEHNR, CDR2 FQNEAQ (reference sequence). The CDR3 extends over 12 amino acids. The J segment lost 10 bases and the V segment lost 1 base, leaving 1 base of the junction unmatched. Sequenced by immunoSEQ multiplex PCR; TCRdb stores in-frame clones only, minus some. The profile shows approximately 470,000 clones, about nine tenths of them singletons. The origin of this receptor is a woman aged 18-30 years who had recovered from COVID-19. Sequenced sample: PBMCs or T cells enriched from blood (not recorded which). V gene TRBV7-9 combines with J gene TRBJ1-5; TRBD1 agrees at 7 bases. DNA of the CDR3: TGTGCCAGCAGCTTAGGACAGGGCCCCCAGCATTTT. Its protein is CASSLGQGPQHF.